Listed here is a single T cell receptor (beta chain). In its sample, this clonotype was seen many times. Its antigen target is currently unknown. No qualities accompany the bases; no much larger clone lies one base away. The CDR3 has 11 amino acids, counting the end cysteine and phenylalanine. Of the read, only the CDR3 DNA is kept; its 33 bases are in frame from base 1. The germline V gene specifies SNHLY as CDR1 and FYNNEI as CDR2. V lost 5 bases and J lost 8 bases; the stretch between them is 9 bases long. Unsorted PBMC libraries were generated from 2 million PBMCs stored in RNAlater at -80 °C until RNA extraction. PBMCs were separated from peripheral blood using Ficoll-Hypaque density gradient centrifugation and then cryopreserved in liquid nitrogen. This sample was taken from a study of neurological immune-mediated disorders (dated by TCRdb to about 2019). About the investigation overall: The study compared peripheral blood TCR-beta repertoires of HTLV-I-associated myelopathy (HAM/TSP) patients, multiple sclerosis patients and healthy controls using UMI-based sequencing. Longitudinal samples, technical triplicates and paired sorted CD4+ and CD8+ T-cell subsets, alongside PBMC samples, were included among the approximately 100 TCR-beta libraries. The cohort included 60 to 75 subjects: around 15 with HAM/TSP, about 34 with multiple sclerosis, and 20 or so healthy controls. Here is what the overall study found, with its caveats: No identical CDR3 amino acid sequences were found to be shared among expanded clones across subjects, suggesting that TCR-beta repertoires were private in all groups. TCR clonal expansion was highest in HAM/TSP patients and lowest in MS patients, with MS patients falling below even healthy controls.

cDNA was synthesized by template-switch 5'RACE using a primer carrying a 10-nucleotide random unique molecular identifier by which each TCR transcript was tagged. Over 170 million TCR-beta sequences, covering 15-18 subjects, were produced in each sequencing run. The RNeasy kit was used to extract total RNA. Using the KAPA Real-time Library Amplification kit, TCR-beta VDJ regions were amplified with primers for the TCR constant region and the 5'RACE anchor. A first PCR added sample indexes and Illumina adaptors, and a second PCR then raised library yield. After purification with Ampure beads, the TCR product of roughly 650 bp was size-selected on a 2% E-gel SizeSelection system. Before pooling, libraries had their quality checked on a Bioanalyzer, their concentration measured with Qubit, and their quantity determined with the Kapa Library Quantification kit. Libraries were sequenced paired-end 2 x 150 bp on an Illumina HiSeq 2500. To increase sequence diversity, roughly 24-30% phiX was spiked into each library pool. In the original analysis: The quality-filtered reads were processed with the UMI-based MiGEC pipeline, whose error correction step removed more than 85% of the raw TCR sequences. IMGT germline references were used for aligning VDJ genes, and each clonotype was defined as a unique CDR3 amino acid sequence together with its V-J genes. VDJtools evaluated clonal expansion, Shannon diversity and CDR3 relatedness (CalcPairwiseDistances, ClusterSamples); CLCbio workbench built phylogenetic trees. A clone was classed as expanded if it had 8 or more unique UMIs, a cutoff based on coefficient-of-variation modelling across technical triplicates. In-frame beta chains were kept once TCRdb had trimmed the public reads at Q25 with fastp and called clones with MiXCR. All rows with the same CDR3 protein become a single entry with the most common DNA and genes. Clone size and V and J calls follow TCRdb, not the original study. The sample table lists tens of thousands of distinct CDR3 sequences, 10% of them with a count of one. The top ten constitute approximately 6.3% of the sample.

The sequence links TRBV2 to TRBJ1-1, with the D segment identity uncertain. This receptor was identified in a woman aged 25 to 39 with HTLV-1-associated myelopathy (HAM/TSP). What was sequenced was PBMCs. The CDR3 corresponds to CASSWSTEAFF. The nucleotide sequence is given as TGTGCCAGCAGTTGGTCCACCGAAGCTTTCTTT. Full variable domain (CDR3 extended with the reference TRBV2 and TRBJ1-1 proteins): EPEVTQTPSHQVTQMGQEVILRCVPISNHLYFYWYRQILGQKVEFLVSFYNNEISEKSEIFDDQFSVERPDGSNFTLKIRSTKLEDSAMYFCASSWSTEAFFGQGTRLTVV.